These 15 T cell receptor beta chains came from one sample sequenced in a study of blood T cell repertoires in COVID-19 (dated by TCRdb to 2018 to 2021). Libraries were constructed by the immunoSEQ multiplex PCR assay. Sourced from immuneACCESS, this table was stored by TCRdb with only in-frame sequences that have V and J called. A share of the clones is absent; for the studies checked, an unresolved V gene accounts for under half, and the remainder has no known explanation. The sample data list approximately 70,000 clones, and approximately 75% of these were observed just once. The biggest ten clones account for approximately 6% of the sample. The sequenced material came from peripheral blood. These receptors all come from a woman in her fifties or sixties with acute or convalescent COVID-19.

The table lists this clone with a few counts. V gene TRBV3-1 (or the pseudogene TRBV3-2) combines with J gene TRBJ2-5; 11 bases align to TRBD2. The V segment lost 4 bases and the J segment 1 base; nucleotides outside the gene matches: 5. Germline V CDR1 and CDR2: LGHDT, YNNKEL (reference sequence). The CDR3 consists of 16 residues. The CDR3 nucleotides are TGTGCCAGCAGCCTACTAGCGGGGGCGGCCCAAGAGACCCAGTACTTC. Protein sequence: CASSLLAGAAQETQYF.

The V gene is TRBV7-8, the J gene TRBJ2-1, with D possibly matching TRBD1 (5 bases). CDR3 size: 14 residues. Trimming cost V 7 bases and J 5 bases, with 15 bases left between them. CDR1 and CDR2 from the germline V gene are SGHVS and FQNEAQ. The CDR3 nucleotides are TGTGCCAGCACCCGCAGGGTCTGGGACAATGAGCAGTTCTTC. It yields the protein CASTRRVWDNEQFF.

The rearrangement links TRBV6-5 to TRBJ1-1; 9 bases agree with TRBD1. The CDR3 runs to 14 residues. The ends lost 8 bases at V and 4 bases at J; junction bases unmatched: 8. Per germline, CDR1 MNHEY and CDR2 SVGAGI. The CDR3 sequence: CASVQGAGGTEAFF. The CDR3 DNA reads TGTGCCAGCGTACAGGGGGCGGGGGGCACTGAAGCTTTCTTT.

This chain joins TRBV6-5 and TRBJ2-7; D gene uncertain. CDR1 is MNHEY, CDR2 SVGAGI, per germline. There are 11 residues in the CDR3. The germline V and J ends were trimmed by 0 bases and 7 bases, with 4 bases remaining between them. The CDR3 loop reads CASSYSSEQYF. For the CDR3, the DNA is TGTGCCAGCAGTTACTCGTCTGAGCAGTACTTC.

This clone was seen once. The rearrangement uses TRBV29-1 and TRBJ1-2; D unclear. V was trimmed by 5 bases and J by 4 bases, leaving 8 bases between them. The length of the CDR3 is 11 residues. The germline CDR1 and CDR2 sequences are SQVTM and ANQGSEA. CDR3 residues: CSVPGTYGYTF. CDR3 DNA sequence: TGCAGCGTTCCAGGTACCTATGGCTACACCTTC.

This chain links TRBV7-3 with TRBJ1-1; D is perhaps TRBD1 (5 bases). The V end was cut by 4 bases, the J end by 7 bases, with 13 bases between. The CDR3 spans 13 residues. Germline values: CDR1 SGHTA, CDR2 FQGTGA. The CDR3 loop is CASSSQGGDEAFF. In DNA, the CDR3 is TGTGCCAGCAGCTCTCAGGGAGGAGATGAAGCTTTCTTT.

The chain is built from TRBV6-5 and TRBJ1-2, with D possibly TRBD1 on 6 matching bases. V dropped 9 bases and J dropped 5 bases, with 16 bases sitting between them. CDR3 length equals 13 residues. Germline V gene sequence: CDR1 MNHEY, CDR2 SVGAGI. In nucleotides, the CDR3 is TGTGCCAGTACCCCGGACAGCTTGTATGGCTACACCTTC. Its protein product is CASTPDSLYGYTF.

In this sample, this clone turned up a few times. This rearrangement joins TRBV2 to TRBJ1-6, with TRBD1 identical over 9 bases. Germline CDR1 is SNHLY and CDR2 is FYNNEI. CDR3 length: 13 residues. Trimming removed 7 bases from V and 9 bases from J; junction bases left unmatched: 4. CDR3 loop: CASKRDRASPLHF. CDR3 bases: TGTGCCAGCAAACGGGACAGGGCTTCACCCCTCCACTTT.

V and J are TRBV5-6 and TRBJ1-2; tentative D call: TRBD1 (6 bases). This CDR3 contains 12 residues. Germline CDR1 and CDR2: SGHDT and YYEEEE. The V end was cut by 0 bases, the J end by 8 bases, with 8 bases between. The CDR3 DNA sequence: TGTGCCAGCAGCTTGGATAGGGGGGGCTACACCTTC. Encoded protein: CASSLDRGGYTF. Looking up the rest from reference TRBV5-6 and TRBJ1-2 gives the full variable domain: DAGVTQSPTHLIKTRGQQVTLRCSPKSGHDTVSWYQQALGQGPQFIFQYYEEEERQRGNFPDRFSGHQFPNYSSELNVNALLLGDSALYLCASSLDRGGYTFGSGTRLTVV.

J is TRBJ2-7 and V is TRBV15; 9 nucleotides align to TRBD2. The CDR3 has 14 residues. Per germline, CDR1 LNHNV and CDR2 YYDKDF (reference sequence). With 0 bases clipped from V and 3 bases from J, the junction kept 0 bases outside the gene matches. This CDR3 reads CATSRDSGGYEQYF. The CDR3 nucleotides read TGTGCCACCAGCAGAGATAGCGGGGGCTACGAGCAGTACTTC.

This clone was seen more than once but under ten times. This chain joins TRBV13 and TRBJ2-3; 8 bases are a match to TRBD1. The germline CDR1 and CDR2 sequences are PRHDT and FYEKMQ (reference sequence). V gave up 3 bases and J gave up 6 bases; unmatched junction bases: 8. This CDR3 region has 15 residues. CDR3 residues: CASSFQGDRRDTQYF. CDR3 sequence (DNA): TGTGCCAGCAGCTTCCAAGGGGACAGGAGGGATACGCAGTATTTT.

V and J are TRBV3-1 (or the pseudogene TRBV3-2) and TRBJ1-4; a possible D gene is TRBD1 (6 bases). V lost 4 bases and J lost 6, with 15 bases in between. Germline V gene sequence: CDR1 LGHDT, CDR2 YNNKEL (reference sequence). CDR3 size: 15 residues. As DNA, the CDR3 is TGTGCCAGCAGCCCGGGGCGCGGGGGCGATGAAAAACTGTTTTTT. As protein: CASSPGRGGDEKLFF.

The rearrangement links TRBV5-8 to TRBJ1-5; no definite D call. Trimming left V 1 base short and J 6 bases short, with 5 bases between. The length of the CDR3 is 12 residues. Looked up from germline, CDR1 is SGHTS and CDR2 is YDEGEE. The CDR3 nucleotides are TGTGCCAGCAGCTTGTGGAGTCAGCCCCAGCATTTT. This sequence encodes CASSLWSQPQHF.

The chain links TRBV19 to TRBJ2-1; TRBD1 might be the D (6 bases). The CDR3 length is 15 residues. The germline gives CDR1 LNHDA, CDR2 SQIVND (reference sequence). V was trimmed by 2 bases and J by 6 bases, leaving 14 bases between them. The CDR3 nucleotides read TGTGCCAGTAGTATACAAGGGGTCAGGGGCAATGAGCAGTTCTTC. Translation gives CASSIQGVRGNEQFF. Complete variable domain (other parts from reference TRBV19 and TRBJ2-1): DGGITQSPKYLFRKEGQNVTLSCEQNLNHDAMYWYRQDPGQGLRLIYYSQIVNDFQKGDIAEGYSVSREKKESFPLTVTSAQKNPTAFYLCASSIQGVRGNEQFFGPGTRLTVL.

V and J are TRBV5-1 and TRBJ1-1; TRBD1 might be the D (5 bases). Trimming removed 4 bases at V and 4 bases at J, with 17 bases between. The germline gives CDR1 SGHRS, CDR2 YFSETQ. CDR3 length: 15 amino acids. The DNA for the CDR3 is TGCGCCAGCAGCGAATTGGGGGGGACTCTCACTGAAGCTTTCTTT. The encoded protein is CASSELGGTLTEAFF.